What follows is one TCR beta chain and its context. It has no known antigen specificity. No much larger clone exists at a distance of one base, and base qualities are not known. Taken from the germline V gene, the CDR1 and CDR2 loops are LGHNA and YSLEER. The V and J ends are trimmed by 0 bases and 4 bases, leaving 7 bases between them. Its CDR3 holds 14 amino acids, cysteine through phenylalanine. The entry retains the CDR3 DNA only, 42 bases that are in frame from base 1. The data were obtained in a study of T cell repertoires in cytomegalovirus infection (dated by TCRdb to between 2018 and 2021). For the wider study: The peptide stimulations were aimed at well-studied HLA-B-restricted epitopes as well as recently identified HLA-C-restricted CMV epitopes, whose presentation resists viral immunomodulation. Donor HLA type was relevant to the analysis, because carriage of CMV infection together with the matching HLA type was indicated by public TCR beta signatures.

The instrument given in TCRdb is Illumina HiSeq 1500. Using fastp at Q25 and MiXCR, TCRdb reprocessed the public reads and kept productive beta chains. Each CDR3 protein appears once, grouped with its most common genes and DNA. The sample has about 350,000 distinct CDR3 sequences on record, roughly 36% of them singletons. Approximately 12% of the sample is taken by the ten largest. Study-wide findings and limitations: Cumulative frequency of public TCR beta family members discriminated carriers of CMV infection plus the relevant HLA type in this cohort and an independent roughly 330-donor cohort. In the ex vivo response, HLA-C-restricted CMV-specific TCR beta clonotypes were dominant, and in two of eight donors the single most frequent clonotype came from this HLA-C-restricted group.

What the treatment or condition label conveys for this sample: in vitro stimulation with specific CMV peptide epitopes to enrich CMV-specific T cells. The source was cultured PBMCs, collected from culture after CMV antigen stimulation. The TCR was taken from a human donor in good health (CMV status not recorded). Some clones in this sample may be carry-over from other donors' samples. The chain links TRBV4-3 with TRBJ2-1; the D region possibly corresponds to TRBD2 (5 bases align). The sequenced DNA: TGCGCCAGCAGCCAAGAACAGCGGTACAATGAGCAGTTCTTC. It specifies CASSQEQRYNEQFF.